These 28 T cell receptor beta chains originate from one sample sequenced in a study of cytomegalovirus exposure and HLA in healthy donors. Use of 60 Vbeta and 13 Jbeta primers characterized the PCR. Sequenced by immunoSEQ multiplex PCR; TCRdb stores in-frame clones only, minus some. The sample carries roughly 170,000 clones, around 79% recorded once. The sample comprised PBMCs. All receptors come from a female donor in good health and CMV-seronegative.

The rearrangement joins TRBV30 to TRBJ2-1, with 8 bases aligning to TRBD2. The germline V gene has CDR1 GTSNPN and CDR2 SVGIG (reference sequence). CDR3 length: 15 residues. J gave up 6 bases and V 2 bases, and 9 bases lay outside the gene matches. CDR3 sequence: CAWSPNSGGSNEQFF. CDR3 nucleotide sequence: TGTGCCTGGAGTCCCAACTCGGGGGGGAGCAATGAGCAGTTCTTC.

The CDR3 DNA reads as TGCGCCAGCAGCTCCGGACTTGGCGGGAACACTGAAGCTTTCTTT. Its protein is CASSSGLGGNTEAFF. This chain connects TRBV5-1 to TRBJ1-1; unclear D gene. The CDR3 loop spans 15 amino acids. The V end was cut by 3 bases, the J end by 1 base, with 13 bases between. The germline V gene has CDR1 SGHRS and CDR2 YFSETQ. Complete variable domain (other parts from reference TRBV5-1 and TRBJ1-1): KAGVTQTPRYLIKTRGQQVTLSCSPISGHRSVSWYQQTPGQGLQFLFEYFSETQRNKGNFPGRFSGRQFSNSRSEMNVSTLELGDSALYLCASSSGLGGNTEAFFGQGTRLTVV.

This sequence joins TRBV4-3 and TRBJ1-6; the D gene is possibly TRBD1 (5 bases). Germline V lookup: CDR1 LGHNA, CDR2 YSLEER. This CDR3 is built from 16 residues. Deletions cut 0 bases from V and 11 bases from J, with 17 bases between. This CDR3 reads CASSQESERGGAPLHF. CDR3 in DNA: TGCGCCAGCAGCCAAGAATCGGAAAGGGGTGGGGCACCCCTCCACTTT.

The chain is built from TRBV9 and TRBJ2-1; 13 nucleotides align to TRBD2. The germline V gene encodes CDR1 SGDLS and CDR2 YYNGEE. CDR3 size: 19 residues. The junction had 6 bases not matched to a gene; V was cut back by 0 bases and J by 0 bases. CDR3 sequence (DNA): TGTGCCAGCAGCGTAGGGACTAGCGGGGGCCTCAGCTCCTACAATGAGCAGTTCTTC. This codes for CASSVGTSGGLSSYNEQFF.

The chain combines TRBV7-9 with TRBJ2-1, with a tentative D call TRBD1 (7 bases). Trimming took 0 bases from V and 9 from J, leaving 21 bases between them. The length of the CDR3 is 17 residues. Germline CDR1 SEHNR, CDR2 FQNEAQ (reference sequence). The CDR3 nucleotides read TGTGCCAGCAGCTTAGCGTACCGGCAGGGGGGATTTGGTGAGCAGTTCTTC. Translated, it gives CASSLAYRQGGFGEQFF. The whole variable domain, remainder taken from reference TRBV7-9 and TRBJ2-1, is DTGVSQNPRHKITKRGQNVTFRCDPISEHNRLYWYRQTLGQGPEFLTYFQNEAQLEKSRLLSDRFSAERPKGSFSTLEIQRTEQGDSAMYLCASSLAYRQGGFGEQFFGPGTRLTVL.

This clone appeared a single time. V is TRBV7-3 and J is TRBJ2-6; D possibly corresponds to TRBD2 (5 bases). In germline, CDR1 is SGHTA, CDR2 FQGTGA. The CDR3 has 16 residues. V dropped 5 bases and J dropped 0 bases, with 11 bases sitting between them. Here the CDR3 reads CASSRLGSSGANVLTF. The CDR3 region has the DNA TGTGCCAGCAGCCGCTTAGGGAGCTCTGGGGCCAACGTCCTGACTTTC.

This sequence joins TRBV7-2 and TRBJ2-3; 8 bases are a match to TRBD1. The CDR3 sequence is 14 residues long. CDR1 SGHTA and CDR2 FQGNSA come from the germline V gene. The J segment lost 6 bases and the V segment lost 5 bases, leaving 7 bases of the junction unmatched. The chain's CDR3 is CASSPRDRSDTQYF. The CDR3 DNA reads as TGTGCCAGCAGCCCCCGGGACAGGTCGGATACGCAGTATTTT.

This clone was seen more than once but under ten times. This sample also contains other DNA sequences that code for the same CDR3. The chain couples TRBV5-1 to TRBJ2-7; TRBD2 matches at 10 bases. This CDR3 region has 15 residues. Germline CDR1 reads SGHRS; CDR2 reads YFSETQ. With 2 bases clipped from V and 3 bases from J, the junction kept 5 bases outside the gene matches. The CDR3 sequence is CASSLSGGAIYEQYF. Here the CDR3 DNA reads TGCGCCAGCAGCTTAAGCGGGGGGGCCATCTACGAGCAGTACTTC.

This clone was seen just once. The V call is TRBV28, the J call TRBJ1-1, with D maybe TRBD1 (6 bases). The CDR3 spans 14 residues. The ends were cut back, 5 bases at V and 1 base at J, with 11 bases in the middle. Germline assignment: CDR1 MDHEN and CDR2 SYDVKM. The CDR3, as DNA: TGTGCCAGCAGTCTGACACAGGGGAACACTGAAGCTTTCTTT. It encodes CASSLTQGNTEAFF.

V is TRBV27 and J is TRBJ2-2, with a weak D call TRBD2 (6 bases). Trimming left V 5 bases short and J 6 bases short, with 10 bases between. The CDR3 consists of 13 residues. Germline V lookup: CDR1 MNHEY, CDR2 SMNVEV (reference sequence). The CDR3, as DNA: TGTGCCAGCAGTCCAACGGGGGCCGGGGAGCTGTTTTTT. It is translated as CASSPTGAGELFF.

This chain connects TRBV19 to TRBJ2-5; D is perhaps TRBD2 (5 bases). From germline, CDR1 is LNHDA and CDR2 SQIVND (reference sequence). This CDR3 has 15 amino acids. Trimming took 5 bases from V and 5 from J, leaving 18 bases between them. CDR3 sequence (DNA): TGTGCCAGTAGTCCGCCGCTAGCCCTCCGGGAGACCCAGTACTTC. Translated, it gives CASSPPLALRETQYF.

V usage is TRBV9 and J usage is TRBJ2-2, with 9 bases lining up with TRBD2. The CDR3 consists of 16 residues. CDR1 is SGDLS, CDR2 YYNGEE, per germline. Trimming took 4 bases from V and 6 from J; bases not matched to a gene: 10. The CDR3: CASSRSTLAGPGELFF. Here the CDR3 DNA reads TGTGCCAGCAGCCGTAGTACACTAGCGGGCCCCGGGGAGCTGTTTTTT.

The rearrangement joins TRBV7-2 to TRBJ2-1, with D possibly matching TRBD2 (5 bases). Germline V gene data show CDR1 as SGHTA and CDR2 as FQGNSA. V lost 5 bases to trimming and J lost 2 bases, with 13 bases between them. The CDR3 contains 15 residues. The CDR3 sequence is CASSAAAGTYNEQFF. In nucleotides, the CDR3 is TGTGCCAGCAGCGCAGCGGCCGGGACCTACAATGAGCAGTTCTTC.

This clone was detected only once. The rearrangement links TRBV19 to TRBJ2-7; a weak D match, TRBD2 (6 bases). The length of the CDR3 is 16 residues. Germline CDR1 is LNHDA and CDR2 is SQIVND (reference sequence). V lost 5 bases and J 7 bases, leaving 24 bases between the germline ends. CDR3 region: CASSSGGSGAFREQYF. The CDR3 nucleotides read TGTGCCAGTAGTTCCGGGGGTAGCGGCGCCTTCCGTGAGCAGTACTTC.

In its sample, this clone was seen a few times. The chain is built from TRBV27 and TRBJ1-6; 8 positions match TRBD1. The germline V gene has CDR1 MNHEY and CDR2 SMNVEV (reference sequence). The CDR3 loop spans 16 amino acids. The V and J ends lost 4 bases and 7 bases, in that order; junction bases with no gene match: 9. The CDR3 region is CASSSGPRQGNSPLHF. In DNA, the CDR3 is TGTGCCAGCAGTTCAGGGCCCCGACAGGGGAATTCACCCCTCCACTTT.

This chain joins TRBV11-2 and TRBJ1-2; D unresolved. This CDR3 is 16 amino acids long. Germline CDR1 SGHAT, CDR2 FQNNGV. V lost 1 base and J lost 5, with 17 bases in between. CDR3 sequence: CASSLAPFGGTYGYTF. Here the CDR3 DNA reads TGTGCCAGCAGCTTAGCCCCGTTTGGCGGCACATATGGCTACACCTTC.

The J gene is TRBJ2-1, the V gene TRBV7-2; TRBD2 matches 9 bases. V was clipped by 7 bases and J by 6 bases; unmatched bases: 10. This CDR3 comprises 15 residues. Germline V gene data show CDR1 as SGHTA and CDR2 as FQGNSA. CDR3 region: CASKRENSGGNEQFF. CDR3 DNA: TGTGCCAGCAAGCGGGAAAATAGCGGGGGCAATGAGCAGTTCTTC.

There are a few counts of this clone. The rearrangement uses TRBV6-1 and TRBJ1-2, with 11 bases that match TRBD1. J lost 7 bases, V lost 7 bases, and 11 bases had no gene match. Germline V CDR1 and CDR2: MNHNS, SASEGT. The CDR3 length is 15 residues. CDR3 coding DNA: TGTGCCAGCACCCAATTGGACAGGGGGCACGGTGGCTACACCTTC. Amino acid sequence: CASTQLDRGHGGYTF.

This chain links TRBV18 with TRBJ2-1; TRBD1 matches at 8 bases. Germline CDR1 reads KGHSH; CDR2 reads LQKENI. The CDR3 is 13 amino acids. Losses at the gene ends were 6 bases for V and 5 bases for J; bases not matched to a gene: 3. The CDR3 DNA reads TGTGCCAGCTCTCCGGGACAGGACAATGAGCAGTTCTTC. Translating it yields CASSPGQDNEQFF.

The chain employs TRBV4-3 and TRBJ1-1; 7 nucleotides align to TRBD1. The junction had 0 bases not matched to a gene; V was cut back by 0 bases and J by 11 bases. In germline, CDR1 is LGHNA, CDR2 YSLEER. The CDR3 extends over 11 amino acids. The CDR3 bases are TGCGCCAGCAGCCAAGAGGGACAGGCTTTCTTT. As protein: CASSQEGQAFF.

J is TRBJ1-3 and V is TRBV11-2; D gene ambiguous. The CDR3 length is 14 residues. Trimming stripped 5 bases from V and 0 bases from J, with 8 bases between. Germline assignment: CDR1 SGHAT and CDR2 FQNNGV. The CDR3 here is CASSRYASGNTIYF. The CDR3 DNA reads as TGTGCCAGCAGCCGGTACGCCTCTGGAAACACCATATATTTT.

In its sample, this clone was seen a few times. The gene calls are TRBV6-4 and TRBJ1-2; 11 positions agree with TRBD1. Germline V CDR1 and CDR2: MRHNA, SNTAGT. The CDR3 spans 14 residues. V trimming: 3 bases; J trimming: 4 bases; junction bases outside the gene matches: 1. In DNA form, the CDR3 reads TGTGCCAGCAGTGAAGGACAGGGGGCCTATGGCTACACCTTC. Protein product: CASSEGQGAYGYTF.

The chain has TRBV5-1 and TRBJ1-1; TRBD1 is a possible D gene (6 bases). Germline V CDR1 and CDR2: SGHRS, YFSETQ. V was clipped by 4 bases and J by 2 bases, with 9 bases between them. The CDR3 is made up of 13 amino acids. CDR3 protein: CASSRQDNTEAFF. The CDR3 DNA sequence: TGCGCCAGCAGCCGACAGGATAACACTGAAGCTTTCTTT.

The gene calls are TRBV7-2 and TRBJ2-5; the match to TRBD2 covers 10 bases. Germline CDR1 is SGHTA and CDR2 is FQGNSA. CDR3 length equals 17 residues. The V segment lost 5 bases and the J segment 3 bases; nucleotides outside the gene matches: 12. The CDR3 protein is CASSAPWPSGGKETQYF. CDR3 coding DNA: TGTGCCAGCAGCGCTCCCTGGCCTAGCGGGGGCAAAGAGACCCAGTACTTC.

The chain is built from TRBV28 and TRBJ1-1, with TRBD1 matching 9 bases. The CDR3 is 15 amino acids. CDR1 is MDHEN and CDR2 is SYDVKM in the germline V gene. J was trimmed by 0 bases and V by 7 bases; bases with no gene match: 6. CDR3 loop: CASKTGTGLNTEAFF. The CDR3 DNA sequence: TGTGCCAGCAAAACCGGGACAGGGCTGAACACTGAAGCTTTCTTT.

Here the CDR3 DNA reads TGTGCCAGCAGTATAGACGGAGTTTCGGAAAAACTGTTTTTT. It codes for CASSIDGVSEKLFF. The genes are TRBV2 and TRBJ1-4; D is ambiguous. The CDR3 is made up of 14 amino acids. Germline V gene sequence: CDR1 SNHLY, CDR2 FYNNEI. V was cut by 5 bases and J by 8 bases, with 15 bases left in between. The whole variable domain, filled in from reference TRBV2 and TRBJ1-4, reads EPEVTQTPSHQVTQMGQEVILRCVPISNHLYFYWYRQILGQKVEFLVSFYNNEISEKSEIFDDQFSVERPDGSNFTLKIRSTKLEDSAMYFCASSIDGVSEKLFFGSGTQLSVL.

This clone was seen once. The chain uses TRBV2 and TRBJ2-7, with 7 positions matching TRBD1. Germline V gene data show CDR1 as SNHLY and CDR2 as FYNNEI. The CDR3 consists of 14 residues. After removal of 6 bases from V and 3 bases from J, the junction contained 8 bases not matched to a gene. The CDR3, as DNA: TGTGCCAGCAGAGACCTAGACAGGGACTACGAGCAGTACTTC. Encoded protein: CASRDLDRDYEQYF.

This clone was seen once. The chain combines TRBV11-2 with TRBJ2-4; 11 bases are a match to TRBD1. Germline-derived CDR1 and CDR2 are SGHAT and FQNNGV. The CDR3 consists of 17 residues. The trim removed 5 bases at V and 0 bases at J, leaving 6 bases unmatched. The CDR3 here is CASSLPGTGGAKNIQYF. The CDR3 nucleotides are TGTGCCAGCAGCCTCCCCGGGACAGGGGGAGCCAAAAACATTCAGTACTTC. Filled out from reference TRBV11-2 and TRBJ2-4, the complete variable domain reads EAGVAQSPRYKIIEKRQSVAFWCNPISGHATLYWYQQILGQGPKLLIQFQNNGVVDDSQLPKDRFSAERLKGVDSTLKIQPAKLEDSAVYLCASSLPGTGGAKNIQYFGAGTRLSVL.